A selection of T cell receptor beta chains follows, all from one sample in a study of blood T cell repertoires in COVID-19. Clones were read by immunoSEQ multiplex PCR, and TCRdb kept only the in-frame ones, dropping some. The sample holds about 150,000 clones, approximately 83% seen once. Sequenced input: peripheral blood. The receptors here all came from an older woman with acute or convalescent COVID-19. Each CDR3 is given with its conserved first and last residue. A D gene is named only where the DNA matches it firmly. Expanded clones are given a class, and other clones once, few, many or no size at all.

j_call,v_call,d_call,clone_size,cdr3_nt,cdr3_aa
TRBJ1-2,TRBV28,-,-,TGTGCCAGCAGACCGGGGGGAAACTATGGCTACACCTTC,CASRPGGNYGYTF
TRBJ2-3,TRBV29-1,TRBD2,-,TGCAGCTCCCTGGGGTTCTTGGCGGGGGGGCTGGGAGATACGCAGTATTTT,CSSLGFLAGGLGDTQYF
TRBJ2-7,TRBV5-1,-,-,TGCGCCAGCAGCTTGGTGCCGCAGACCTACGAGCAGTACTTC,CASSLVPQTYEQYF
TRBJ2-1,TRBV30,TRBD2,-,TGTGCCTGGAGTGTGTTAGTTCGGCTAGCGGGGGGCAATGAGCAGTTCTTC,CAWSVLVRLAGGNEQFF
TRBJ1-5,TRBV28,-,-,TGTGCCAGCGGAGGGCCCTGGACCCAGCATTTT,CASGGPWTQHF
TRBJ1-1,TRBV4-1,-,few,TGCGCCAGCAGCCAAGAACTGCTCCCGTACAGGAGCACTGAAGCTTTCTTT,CASSQELLPYRSTEAFF
TRBJ1-2,TRBV7-2,TRBD1,-,TGTGCCAGCAGCCTCGACAGGGCCTATGGCTACACCTTC,CASSLDRAYGYTF
TRBJ2-6,TRBV12-5,-,-,TGTGCTAGTGGTTTGCTCCCCCCGACGCGGGGCCAAGACCCTTCTGGGGCCAACGTCCTGACTTTC,CASGLLPPTRGQDPSGANVLTF
TRBJ1-1,TRBV5-1,-,-,TGCGCCAGCAGCTTGGACAGGGTTGGAGTGAACACTGAAGCTTTCTTT,CASSLDRVGVNTEAFF
TRBJ2-2,TRBV7-9,TRBD1,-,TGTGCCAGCAGCTCCCGAGACAGGGGAGATAGCACCGGGGAGCTGTTTTTT,CASSSRDRGDSTGELFF
TRBJ1-5,TRBV5-4,-,few,TGTGCCAGCAGCTTGGACGGACAGCTCCACAATCAGCCCCAGCATTTT,CASSLDGQLHNQPQHF
TRBJ2-7,TRBV10-3,-,few,TGTGCCATCAGTGTAGGACAGACCTACGAGCAGTACTTC,CAISVGQTYEQYF
TRBJ1-1,TRBV28,TRBD1,-,TGTGCCAGCACCTTCCAGGGGGTTGAGGAAGCTTTCTTT,CASTFQGVEEAFF
TRBJ2-3,TRBV19,-,-,TGTGCCAGTGTCCCCCCAGGCTATAGCACAGATACGCAGTATTTT,CASVPPGYSTDTQYF
TRBJ1-1,TRBV5-1,TRBD1,-,TGCGCCAGCAGCTTGGCGACAGGGATGAACACTGAAGCTTTCTTT,CASSLATGMNTEAFF
TRBJ1-4,TRBV12-3/TRBV12-4,TRBD1,-,TGTGCCAGCAGCATGGACAGGGTAGCCCCTTGGGATTTT,CASSMDRVAPWDF
TRBJ1-2,TRBV30,-,-,TGTGCCTGGAGTGTACCTCCGGGAGGCTATGGCTACACCTTC,CAWSVPPGGYGYTF